The 26 T cell receptor beta chains below all came from one sample that was sequenced in a study of Graves' ophthalmopathy and Graves' hyperthyroidism. Transcripts of RNA were the source for amplifying TCR beta CDR3 regions. An opening RT-PCR round employed HTBI primers and preceded a second-round multiplex PCR. TCRdb redid the calling of the multiplex PCR reads with MiXCR, one entry per CDR3 protein. The sample has about 370,000 distinct CDR3 sequences; 15% to 20% are singletons. Sequenced sample: peripheral blood. The receptors were sampled from a woman aged 18 to 35 with Graves' ophthalmopathy.

The gene calls are TRBV6-5 and TRBJ2-2; possible D gene TRBD1, 6 bases. The germline V and J ends were trimmed by 0 bases and 6 bases, with 11 bases remaining between them. Germline-derived CDR1 and CDR2 are MNHEY and SVGAGI. This CDR3 is 15 amino acids long. The CDR3: CASSYSQGFAGELFF. The DNA for the CDR3 is TGTGCCAGCAGTTACTCTCAGGGGTTCGCCGGGGAGCTGTTTTTT.

This clonotype was counted only a few times. The chain joins TRBV11-2 to TRBJ2-3; D not certain. The length of the CDR3 is 15 residues. The ends were cut back, 1 base at V and 2 bases at J, with 10 bases in the middle. The V gene's germline CDR1 is SGHAT and CDR2 FQNNGV. CDR3 sequence: CASSLVAKHTDTQYF. In nucleotides, the CDR3 is TGTGCCAGCAGCTTAGTTGCGAAACACACAGATACGCAGTATTTT. Looking up the rest from reference TRBV11-2 and TRBJ2-3 gives the full variable domain: EAGVAQSPRYKIIEKRQSVAFWCNPISGHATLYWYQQILGQGPKLLIQFQNNGVVDDSQLPKDRFSAERLKGVDSTLKIQPAKLEDSAVYLCASSLVAKHTDTQYFGPGTRLTVL.

V gene TRBV2 combines with J gene TRBJ1-5; 9 nucleotides match TRBD1. There are 13 residues in the CDR3. Trimming cost V 7 bases and J 10 bases; bases outside gene matches: 8. Germline CDR1 reads SNHLY; CDR2 reads FYNNEI. The DNA of the CDR3 is TGTGCCAGCATGGGGACAGGGTACAAACCCCAGCATTTT. This gives the protein CASMGTGYKPQHF.

This clonotype was counted many times. The chain is built from TRBV6-2 or TRBV6-3 and TRBJ1-5; 7 positions match TRBD1. The CDR3 length is 13 residues. Germline V gene data show CDR1 as MNHEY and CDR2 as SVGEGT. With V trimmed by 5 bases and J by 6 bases, 4 bases remained unmatched. CDR3 protein: CASSTGDSQPQHF. The CDR3, as DNA: TGTGCCAGCAGTACAGGGGACTCTCAGCCCCAGCATTTT.

The V gene is TRBV6-1, the J gene TRBJ2-7; unclear D gene. The germline CDR1 and CDR2 sequences are MNHNS and SASEGT. The V and J ends lost 4 bases and 7 bases respectively, with 2 bases between them. The CDR3 sequence is 9 residues long. The CDR3 nucleotides read TGTGCCAGCAGTGGAGAGCAGTACTTC. Translated: CASSGEQYF.

This clonotype has at least ten counts. The rearrangement links TRBV5-1 to TRBJ2-5; D is ambiguous. The CDR3 totals 13 residues. CDR1 and CDR2 from the germline V gene are SGHRS and YFSETQ. V was cut by 1 base and J by 4 bases, with 8 bases left in between. This CDR3 is CASSLLGSETQYF. The DNA for the CDR3 is TGCGCCAGCAGCTTGTTGGGTTCAGAGACCCAGTACTTC.

This clonotype was counted many times. This chain joins TRBV5-1 and TRBJ2-5; a possible D gene is TRBD1 (6 bases). The CDR3 is 16 residues long. The germline V gene has CDR1 SGHRS and CDR2 YFSETQ. Between the trimmed V and J ends, which lost 0 bases and 1 base, there was a span of 13 bases. The DNA of the CDR3 is TGCGCCAGCAGCTTGGGTAGTACAGGGACCCAAGAGACCCAGTACTTC. Its protein product is CASSLGSTGTQETQYF.

V is TRBV30 and J is TRBJ2-5, with D perhaps being TRBD1 or TRBD2 (7 bases each). This CDR3 is built from 16 residues. In germline, CDR1 is GTSNPN, CDR2 SVGIG (reference sequence). V lost 3 bases, J lost 7 bases, and 24 bases lay in between. For the CDR3, the DNA is TGTGCCTGGAGCCGACAGGGAGGGAGGAGGAGGGGGACCCAGTACTTC. Protein: CAWSRQGGRRRGTQYF.

This clonotype has at least ten counts. The chain is built from TRBV6-2 or TRBV6-3 and TRBJ1-5, with D unresolved. Between the trimmed V and J ends, which lost 4 bases and 0 bases, there was a span of 4 bases. Per germline, CDR1 MNHEY and CDR2 SVGEGT. This CDR3 is 13 amino acids long. CDR3 residues: CASSSTSNQPQHF. CDR3 DNA sequence: TGTGCCAGCAGTTCAACTAGCAATCAGCCCCAGCATTTT.

In its sample, this clonotype was seen many times. The gene calls are TRBV19 and TRBJ2-5, with 7 bases that match TRBD1. Germline lookup yields CDR1 LNHDA and CDR2 SQIVND (reference sequence). The CDR3 has 15 residues. J lost 4 bases, V lost 5 bases, and 10 bases had no gene match. The CDR3 region has the DNA TGTGCCAGTAGTTCGGATCCAGGGGGATCAGAGACCCAGTACTTC. This gives the protein CASSSDPGGSETQYF.

The table lists this clonotype with many counts. The chain uses TRBV4-1 and TRBJ2-6, with D perhaps TRBD2 (5 bases). This CDR3 is 16 amino acids long. The germline CDR1 and CDR2 sequences are MGHRA and YSYEKL. Trimming removed 3 bases from V and 2 bases from J, with 11 bases in between. CDR3 region: CASSQRTGTGANVLTF. The CDR3 bases are TGCGCCAGCAGCCAGCGCACGGGAACTGGGGCCAACGTCCTGACTTTC.

This chain joins TRBV30 and TRBJ2-5; the match to TRBD2 covers 7 bases. Trimming took 3 bases from V and 6 from J; bases not matched to a gene: 7. The CDR3 has 13 amino acids. Germline V gene lookup returns CDR1 GTSNPN and CDR2 SVGIG (reference sequence). CDR3 in DNA: TGTGCCTGGAGGGGGGAGGGGAGGCAGACCCAGTACTTC. It is translated as CAWRGEGRQTQYF.

The chain uses TRBV7-2 and TRBJ1-2, with D unresolved. V lost 6 bases to trimming and J lost 4 bases, with 12 bases between them. This CDR3 has 13 amino acids. The V gene's germline CDR1 is SGHTA and CDR2 FQGNSA. The CDR3 DNA reads TGTGCCAGCAGTCAAAGTGCTGGCTATGGCTACACCTTC. Translating it yields CASSQSAGYGYTF.

This clonotype was seen repeatedly, ten times or more. The chain recombines TRBV29-1 with TRBJ2-5, with TRBD1 identical over 9 bases. This CDR3 comprises 14 residues. Germline lookup yields CDR1 SQVTM and CDR2 ANQGSEA. Trimming removed 6 bases from V and 4 bases from J; junction bases left unmatched: 9. Here the CDR3 reads CSVLPQGAGETQYF. In DNA, the CDR3 is TGCAGCGTCCTCCCACAGGGGGCCGGAGAGACCCAGTACTTC.

This clonotype showed up many times. The chain recombines TRBV15 with TRBJ2-2, with D tentatively TRBD2 (5 bases). Trimming left V 5 bases short and J 3 bases short, with 13 bases between. This CDR3 comprises 15 residues. Germline loops: CDR1 LNHNV, CDR2 YYDKDF (reference sequence). The CDR3 DNA sequence: TGTGCCACCAGCCCGGGATTCATCGACACCGGGGAGCTGTTTTTT. It encodes CATSPGFIDTGELFF.

This chain uses TRBV7-8 with TRBJ2-6, with a weak D call TRBD1 (5 bases). The CDR3 is made up of 15 amino acids. The V end was cut by 4 bases, the J end by 4 bases, with 11 bases between. Germline lookup yields CDR1 SGHVS and CDR2 FQNEAQ. CDR3 DNA: TGTGCCAGCAGCTCGCAGGGATACGGGGCCAACGTCCTGACTTTC. Translated: CASSSQGYGANVLTF.

The table lists this clonotype with many counts. The V and J genes are TRBV7-2 and TRBJ2-7, with a possible D match to TRBD1 (7 bases). Germline CDR1 is SGHTA and CDR2 is FQGNSA. The CDR3 runs 15 residues. Trimming pared 3 bases from V and 4 bases from J, leaving 16 bases between. CDR3 loop: CASSLTDRAGYEQYF. In DNA form, the CDR3 reads TGTGCCAGCAGCTTGACCGACAGGGCGGGGTACGAGCAGTACTTC.

This clonotype was seen repeatedly, ten times or more. The CDR3 region is CASNPPYEQYF. The CDR3 coding sequence is TGTGCCAGCAATCCACCCTACGAGCAGTACTTC. The chain employs TRBV2 and TRBJ2-7; no definite D call. Trimming cost V 7 bases and J 2 bases, with 6 bases left between them. Germline CDR1 and CDR2: SNHLY and FYNNEI. The CDR3 is 11 residues long.

DNA for the CDR3: TGTGCCAGCAGTGAAGCCTTTGTCGCGGGCAAAAGGACTGAAGCTTTCTTT. It is translated as CASSEAFVAGKRTEAFF. This sequence joins TRBV6-1 and TRBJ1-1; D remains ambiguous. This CDR3 contains 17 residues. CDR1 is MNHNS and CDR2 is SASEGT in the germline V gene. The V end lost 0 bases, the J end lost 5 bases, and 19 bases lay between the germline ends.

This clonotype was recorded at least ten times. The gene calls are TRBV6-5 and TRBJ2-7; TRBD2 matches 13 bases. The length of the CDR3 is 14 residues. The germline CDR1 and CDR2 sequences are MNHEY and SVGAGI. V dropped 6 bases and J dropped 2; count of bases not matched to a gene: 1. CDR3 DNA: TGTGCCAGCAGGGGACTAGCGGGGACCTACGAGCAGTACTTC. This translates into CASRGLAGTYEQYF.

This clonotype has a count of ten or more. The chain is built from TRBV28 and TRBJ1-6, with a possible D match to TRBD1 (5 bases). CDR3 length: 17 residues. Germline assignment: CDR1 MDHEN and CDR2 SYDVKM. V dropped 5 bases and J dropped 3 bases, with 17 bases sitting between them. CDR3 loop: CASSPIPSGDYNSPLHF. In nucleotides, the CDR3 is TGTGCCAGCAGTCCGATCCCATCGGGGGACTATAATTCACCCCTCCACTTT.

This clonotype appeared many times. The V gene is TRBV6-5, the J gene TRBJ1-5; 9 bases line up with TRBD1. Germline V gene data show CDR1 as MNHEY and CDR2 as SVGAGI. The V segment lost 4 bases and the J segment 5 bases; nucleotides outside the gene matches: 3. This CDR3 spans 14 amino acids. The DNA for the CDR3 is TGTGCCAGCAGTTTGACAGGGGGAGATCAGCCCCAGCATTTT. This gives the protein CASSLTGGDQPQHF.

This clonotype was seen at least ten times. The chain has TRBV20-1 and TRBJ2-7, with 12 bases that match TRBD2. There are 15 residues in the CDR3. The junction had 5 bases not matched to a gene; V was cut back by 2 bases and J by 3 bases. Per the germline V gene, CDR1 is DFQATT and CDR2 is SNEGSKA (reference sequence). The CDR3 sequence: CSARRPGLAGYEQYF. As DNA, the CDR3 is TGCAGTGCTAGACGCCCGGGACTAGCGGGCTACGAGCAGTACTTC.

This clonotype was observed at least ten times. This sequence joins TRBV2 and TRBJ1-1; D ambiguous. Germline V gene lookup returns CDR1 SNHLY and CDR2 FYNNEI. CDR3 length: 14 residues. V lost 6 bases, J lost 3 bases, and 14 bases lay in between. Here the CDR3 DNA reads TGTGCCAGCAGGGCACGGACCGGGTACACTGAAGCTTTCTTT. Amino acids: CASRARTGYTEAFF.

Ten or more counts support this clonotype. V usage is TRBV6-5 and J usage is TRBJ1-5; 7 nucleotides align to TRBD1. V was clipped by 11 bases and J by 4 bases; unmatched bases: 11. The CDR3 totals 14 residues. CDR1 and CDR2 from the germline V gene are MNHEY and SVGAGI. The CDR3 spells CAGRGAGGNQPQHF. The DNA of the CDR3 is TGTGCCGGTCGGGGGGCAGGGGGGAATCAGCCCCAGCATTTT.

The table lists this clonotype with many counts. CDR3 region: CASSWDGESVSPLHF. For the CDR3, the DNA is TGTGCCAGCAGTTGGGACGGGGAATCGGTCTCACCCCTCCACTTT. The rearrangement links TRBV28 to TRBJ1-6; tentative D call: TRBD1 (5 bases). This CDR3 region has 15 residues. Trimming took off 4 bases at V and 10 bases at J, with 17 bases between the two ends. Germline assignment: CDR1 MDHEN and CDR2 SYDVKM.